This section outlines one T cell receptor beta chain sequence together with its context. The study made its TRB cDNA libraries by 5' RACE, adding UMI labels. Reprocessing the 5' RACE reads, TCRdb reports a single entry for every CDR3 protein and omits DNA. Its clone listing holds approximately 26,000 distinct CDR3 sequences. The sample comes from a study of CXCR3-negative and CXCR3-positive naive CD8 T cells. Sequencing was done on a sample of naive CXCR3- CD8+ T cells from blood. Stated subset: CD45RO-CCR7+CD27+CD95- naive CD8+ T cells lacking CXCR3 (TNR3-). The clonotype comes from a human donor in good health. Some clones in this sample may be carry-over from other donors' samples.

CDR3 in amino acids: CASSLAPKRADNEQFF. The rearrangement links TRBV7-8 to TRBJ2-1; TCRdb proposes TRBD2, but this gene call is untestable without DNA. Germline V CDR1 and CDR2: SGHVS, FQNEAQ. CDR3 length: 16 amino acids.